One sample yielded the 9 T cell receptor beta chains listed below, sequenced in a study of CD8+ T cells in alopecia areata. Sequencing relied on a cDNA template that was reverse transcribed from extracted RNA. Using immunoSEQ multiplex PCR, the repertoire was profiled, and TCRdb retains in-frame clones only, with some absent. The table has about 110,000 clones, roughly 64% seen once; the top ten hold under 25%. The sample was CD8+ T cells sorted from blood. Every receptor here comes from a human donor in good health.

The V call is TRBV7-2, the J call TRBJ2-7; tentatively, D is TRBD1 or TRBD2 (5 bases each). Germline loops: CDR1 SGHTA, CDR2 FQGNSA. With 3 bases removed from V and 2 bases from J, the gap between germline ends came to 17 bases. The CDR3 spans 16 residues. The CDR3 sequence is CASSFKIPGTAYEQYF. CDR3 coding DNA: TGTGCCAGCAGCTTTAAGATTCCCGGGACGGCCTACGAGCAGTACTTC.

The rearrangement uses TRBV6-4 and TRBJ2-3, with TRBD2 identical over 10 bases. Germline assignment: CDR1 MRHNA and CDR2 SNTAGT. The trim removed 4 bases at V and 3 bases at J, leaving 4 bases unmatched. The CDR3 has 15 amino acids. CDR3 in DNA: TGTGCCAGCAGTGTCACTAGCGGGGAAACAGATACGCAGTATTTT. This sequence encodes CASSVTSGETDTQYF.

This chain's CDR3 is CAIVQGSGHEQYF. DNA of the CDR3: TGTGCCATCGTACAGGGGTCAGGCCACGAGCAGTACTTC. This chain joins TRBV28 and TRBJ2-7, with 7 nucleotides matching TRBD1. V shed 10 bases and J 5 bases; nucleotides not matched to a gene: 11. The CDR3 extends over 13 amino acids. Germline V lookup: CDR1 MDHEN, CDR2 SYDVKM.

The chain uses TRBV29-1 and TRBJ2-3; D is unclear. V lost 7 bases to trimming and J lost 4 bases, with 12 bases between them. CDR3 length: 12 amino acids. Germline V gives CDR1 SQVTM, CDR2 ANQGSEA. The CDR3 bases are TGCAGCGCCCAAATACAAGCAGATACGCAGTATTTT. Translated, it gives CSAQIQADTQYF.

The rearrangement uses TRBV2 and TRBJ1-6; possibly TRBD1 for D (5 bases). V lost 1 base to trimming and J lost 3 bases, with 7 bases between them. The CDR3 contains 15 residues. Germline CDR1 reads SNHLY; CDR2 reads FYNNEI. This chain's CDR3 is CASSEGGSYNSPLHF. CDR3 coding DNA: TGTGCCAGCAGTGAAGGGGGCAGCTATAATTCACCCCTCCACTTT.

The table lists this clone with a count of one. This rearrangement joins TRBV25-1 to TRBJ1-2, with TRBD1 identical over 12 bases. V shed 4 bases, J shed 4 bases, and the junction held 4 bases outside the gene matches. CDR3 length equals 15 residues. CDR1 and CDR2 from the germline V gene are MGHDK and SYGVNS. CDR3: CASSAGTGGTYGYTF. CDR3 DNA sequence: TGTGCCAGCAGTGCGGGGACAGGGGGCACCTATGGCTACACCTTC.

The chain employs TRBV4-1 and TRBJ1-1, with D possibly being TRBD1 (5 bases). The CDR3 totals 13 residues. Germline-derived CDR1 and CDR2 are MGHRA and YSYEKL. Trimming took off 3 bases at V and 8 bases at J, with 13 bases between the two ends. The CDR3 loop is CASSQSDTLEAFF. Written as DNA, the CDR3 is TGCGCCAGCAGCCAGTCGGACACTCTGGAAGCTTTCTTT.

V is TRBV5-6 and J is TRBJ1-6; D is undetermined. This CDR3 spans 15 amino acids. V lost 0 bases, J lost 9 bases, and 13 bases lay in between. Germline V gene lookup returns CDR1 SGHDT and CDR2 YYEEEE. The CDR3 loop is CASSLERGLGSPLHF. CDR3 coding DNA: TGTGCCAGCAGCTTGGAGCGTGGGCTAGGTTCACCCCTCCACTTT.

This clone was found a few times. The chain carries TRBV29-1 and TRBJ2-7; D is perhaps TRBD1 or TRBD2 (6 bases each). V was shortened by 4 bases and J by 0 bases, with 25 bases between the two germline ends. The CDR3 totals 18 residues. Germline V gives CDR1 SQVTM, CDR2 ANQGSEA. The CDR3 region is CSVVDGGGYRASSYEQYF. The CDR3 DNA reads TGCAGCGTTGTGGACGGGGGCGGCTACAGGGCCAGCTCCTACGAGCAGTACTTC.